These T cell receptor beta chains were read from a single sample in a study of identical twins. Each CDR3 protein is one row after TCRdb ran MiXCR on the 5' RACE reads. The sample includes around 230,000 distinct CDR3 sequences, about a tenth of them seen just once. The material sequenced was memory (CD45RO+) T cells sorted from blood. Receptors originate from a young woman in good health. CDR3s include the opening cysteine and the closing phenylalanine or tryptophan. The D gene is left open where the match is weak. Rows give clone size only sometimes, using once, few, many, or a class for an expanded clone.

d_call: NA
v_call: TRBV9
clone_size: few
j_call: TRBJ2-3
cdr3_aa: CASSATVADTQYF
cdr3_nt: TGTGCCAGCAGCGCCACGGTGGCAGATACGCAGTATTTT

d_call: NA
v_call: TRBV2
clone_size: NA
j_call: TRBJ2-1
cdr3_aa: CASRERYNEQFF
cdr3_nt: TGTGCCAGCAGGGAGCGGTACAATGAGCAGTTCTTC

d_call: NA
v_call: TRBV7-2
clone_size: NA
j_call: TRBJ1-1
cdr3_aa: CASTTGPQNTEAFF
cdr3_nt: TGTGCCAGCACCACAGGGCCTCAGAACACTGAAGCTTTCTTT

d_call: TRBD2
v_call: TRBV7-2
clone_size: many
j_call: TRBJ2-1
cdr3_aa: CASSPGTSGYNEQFF
cdr3_nt: TGTGCCAGCAGCCCCGGGACTAGCGGTTACAATGAGCAGTTCTTC

d_call: NA
v_call: TRBV20-1
clone_size: NA
j_call: TRBJ2-1
cdr3_aa: CSATRSGGRAFDEQFF
cdr3_nt: TGCAGTGCTACCCGCTCAGGGGGGAGGGCTTTCGATGAGCAGTTCTTC

d_call: NA
v_call: TRBV6-4
clone_size: many
j_call: TRBJ2-3
cdr3_aa: CASSDSPRNTQYF
cdr3_nt: TGTGCCAGCAGTGACAGCCCTCGCAATACGCAGTATTTT

d_call: NA
v_call: TRBV20-1
clone_size: NA
j_call: TRBJ1-2
cdr3_aa: CSARAQRASNYGYTF
cdr3_nt: TGCAGTGCTAGAGCCCAGAGGGCCTCTAACTATGGCTACACCTTC

d_call: NA
v_call: TRBV11-3
clone_size: few
j_call: TRBJ1-2
cdr3_aa: CASTPRGGGGYTF
cdr3_nt: TGTGCCAGCACCCCGCGGGGGGGTGGTGGCTACACCTTC

d_call: TRBD1
v_call: TRBV2
clone_size: NA
j_call: TRBJ1-5
cdr3_aa: CASIDREGQPQHF
cdr3_nt: TGTGCCAGCATAGACAGGGAGGGGCAGCCCCAGCATTTT

d_call: TRBD2
v_call: TRBV20-1
clone_size: NA
j_call: TRBJ2-1
cdr3_aa: CSATLAVAGDNEQFF
cdr3_nt: TGCAGTGCGACGTTAGCAGTAGCGGGAGATAATGAGCAGTTCTTC

d_call: TRBD1
v_call: TRBV20-1
clone_size: NA
j_call: TRBJ2-3
cdr3_aa: CSARQRTGAPDTQYF
cdr3_nt: TGCAGTGCCCGACAGAGGACAGGGGCCCCAGATACGCAGTATTTT

d_call: NA
v_call: TRBV5-6
clone_size: many
j_call: TRBJ1-1
cdr3_aa: CASSPWPGDTEAFF
cdr3_nt: TGTGCCAGCAGTCCCTGGCCAGGGGACACTGAAGCTTTCTTT

d_call: NA
v_call: TRBV4-3
clone_size: few
j_call: TRBJ1-6
cdr3_aa: CASSPGNSYNSPLHF
cdr3_nt: TGCGCCAGCAGCCCCGGAAACTCCTATAATTCACCCCTCCACTTT

d_call: NA
v_call: TRBV5-6
clone_size: NA
j_call: TRBJ1-1
cdr3_aa: CASSLGSPEAFF
cdr3_nt: TGTGCCAGCAGCTTGGGGTCGCCTGAAGCTTTCTTT

d_call: NA
v_call: TRBV4-3
clone_size: NA
j_call: TRBJ2-1
cdr3_aa: CASSPRSGFNEQFF
cdr3_nt: TGCGCCAGCAGCCCTCGGAGCGGGTTCAATGAGCAGTTCTTC

d_call: NA
v_call: TRBV6-4
clone_size: few
j_call: TRBJ2-6
cdr3_aa: CASSTTRAGANVLTF
cdr3_nt: TGTGCCAGCAGCACTACGAGGGCTGGGGCCAACGTCCTGACTTTC

d_call: NA
v_call: TRBV7-9
clone_size: few
j_call: TRBJ2-1
cdr3_aa: CASNFGSARNNEQFF
cdr3_nt: TGTGCCAGCAACTTCGGGAGTGCAAGGAACAATGAGCAGTTCTTC

d_call: TRBD2
v_call: TRBV20-1
clone_size: NA
j_call: TRBJ2-3
cdr3_aa: CSARGTSGSSTDTQYF
cdr3_nt: TGCAGTGCTCGGGGGACTAGCGGGAGTTCGACAGATACGCAGTATTTT

d_call: NA
v_call: TRBV20-1
clone_size: few
j_call: TRBJ1-1
cdr3_aa: CSARDPSNTEAFF
cdr3_nt: TGCAGTGCTAGAGATCCGTCAAACACTGAAGCTTTCTTT

d_call: NA
v_call: TRBV27
clone_size: NA
j_call: TRBJ2-2
cdr3_aa: CASSFRVYTGELFF
cdr3_nt: TGTGCCAGCAGTTTCAGGGTTTACACCGGGGAGCTGTTTTTT

d_call: NA
v_call: TRBV7-9
clone_size: few
j_call: TRBJ1-2
cdr3_aa: CASSLSYKGLVGYTF
cdr3_nt: TGTGCCAGCAGCTTGAGTTATAAGGGGTTAGTTGGCTACACCTTC

d_call: NA
v_call: TRBV11-1
clone_size: NA
j_call: TRBJ2-1
cdr3_aa: CASSLAHRDNEQFF
cdr3_nt: TGTGCCAGCAGCTTAGCGCACAGGGACAATGAGCAGTTCTTC

d_call: NA
v_call: TRBV21-1
clone_size: NA
j_call: TRBJ2-1
cdr3_aa: CASSKGLGQWGDNEQFF
cdr3_nt: TGTGCCAGCAGCAAAGGTTTGGGGCAGTGGGGGGACAATGAGCAGTTCTTC

d_call: NA
v_call: TRBV18
clone_size: NA
j_call: TRBJ2-1
cdr3_aa: CASSPVAGRDNEQFF
cdr3_nt: TGTGCCAGCTCACCCGTCGCGGGGCGAGACAATGAGCAGTTCTTC

d_call: NA
v_call: TRBV7-9
clone_size: many
j_call: TRBJ2-4
cdr3_aa: CASSRGGQPILRDIQYF
cdr3_nt: TGTGCCAGCAGCCGAGGGGGGCAACCTATCTTGAGGGACATTCAGTACTTC

d_call: TRBD1
v_call: TRBV7-2
clone_size: many
j_call: TRBJ1-6
cdr3_aa: CASSPIGTGGGSPLHF
cdr3_nt: TGTGCCAGCAGCCCCATCGGGACAGGTGGTGGTTCACCCCTCCACTTT

d_call: NA
v_call: TRBV12-3/TRBV12-4
clone_size: few
j_call: TRBJ2-7
cdr3_aa: CASSLGGGIGSYEQYF
cdr3_nt: TGTGCCAGCAGCTTAGGGGGGGGTATTGGCTCCTACGAGCAGTACTTC